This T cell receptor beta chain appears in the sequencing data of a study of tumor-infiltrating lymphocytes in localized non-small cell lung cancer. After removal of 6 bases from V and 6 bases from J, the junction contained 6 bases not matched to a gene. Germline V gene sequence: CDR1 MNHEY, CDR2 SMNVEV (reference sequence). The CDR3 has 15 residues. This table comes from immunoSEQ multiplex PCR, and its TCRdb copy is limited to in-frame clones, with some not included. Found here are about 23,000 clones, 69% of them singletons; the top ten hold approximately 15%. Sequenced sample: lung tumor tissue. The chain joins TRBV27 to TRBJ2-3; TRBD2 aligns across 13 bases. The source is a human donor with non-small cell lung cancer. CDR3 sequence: CASRSLLAGGDTQYF. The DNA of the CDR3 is TGTGCCAGCAGATCCTTACTAGCGGGAGGGGATACGCAGTATTTT.